Given below is one T cell receptor (beta chain) in context. What it binds is not known. TCRdb processed the RT-PCR reads anew with MiXCR; each CDR3 protein has one entry. The table has around 650,000 distinct CDR3 sequences, 15% to 19% seen once. The data originate from a study of response to subunit inactivated influenza vaccine. Whole-study results and caveats: Researchers suggested that each seasonal influenza vaccination recruits few new T cells.

With 5 bases clipped from V and 3 bases from J, the junction kept 10 bases outside the gene matches. There are 17 residues in the CDR3. CDR1 and CDR2 (germline): SEHNR, FQNEAQ (reference sequence). This sequence was found in a man aged 50-60 years who received an inactivated influenza vaccine. This chain joins TRBV7-9 and TRBJ2-4, with 10 bases matching TRBD1. The sample was PBMCs from blood, taken roughly 13 days after vaccination. CDR3: CASSRRTGQGFKNIQYF. As DNA, the CDR3 is TGTGCCAGCAGCCGCCGTACGGGACAGGGGTTCAAAAACATTCAGTACTTC.